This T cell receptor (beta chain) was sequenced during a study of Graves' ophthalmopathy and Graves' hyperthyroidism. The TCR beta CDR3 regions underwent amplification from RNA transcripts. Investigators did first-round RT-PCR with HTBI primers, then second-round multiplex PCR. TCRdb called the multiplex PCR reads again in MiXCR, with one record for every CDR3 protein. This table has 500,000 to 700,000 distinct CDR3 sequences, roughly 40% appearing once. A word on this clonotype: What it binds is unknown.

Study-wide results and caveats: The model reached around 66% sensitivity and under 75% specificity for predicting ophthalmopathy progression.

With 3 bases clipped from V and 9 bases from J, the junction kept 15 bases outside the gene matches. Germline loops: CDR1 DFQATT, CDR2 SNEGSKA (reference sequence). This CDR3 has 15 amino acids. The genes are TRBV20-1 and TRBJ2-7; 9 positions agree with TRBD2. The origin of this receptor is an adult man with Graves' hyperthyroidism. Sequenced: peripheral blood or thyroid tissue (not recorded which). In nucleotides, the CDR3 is TGCAGTGCTAGTAATCCTAGCGGGGACACAGATACGCAGTACTTC. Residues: CSASNPSGDTDTQYF.